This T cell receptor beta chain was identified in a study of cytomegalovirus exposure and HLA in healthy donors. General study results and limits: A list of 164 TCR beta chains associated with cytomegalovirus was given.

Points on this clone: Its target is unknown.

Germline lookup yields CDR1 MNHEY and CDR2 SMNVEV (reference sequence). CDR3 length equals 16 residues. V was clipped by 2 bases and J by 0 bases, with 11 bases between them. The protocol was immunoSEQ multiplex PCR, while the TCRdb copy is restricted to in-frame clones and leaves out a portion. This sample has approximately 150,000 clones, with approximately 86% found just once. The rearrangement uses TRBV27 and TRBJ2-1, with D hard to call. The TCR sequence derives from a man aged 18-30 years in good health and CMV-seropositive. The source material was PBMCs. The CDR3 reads CASSLNPLSSYNEQFF. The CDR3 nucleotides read TGTGCCAGCAGTTTAAACCCCCTTAGCTCCTACAATGAGCAGTTCTTC.